This TCR beta chain was recovered during a study of CXCR3-negative and CXCR3-positive naive CD8 T cells. Study outcomes and limitations: For naive cells, CXCR3-negative and CXCR3-positive subsets had similar TRBV-TRBJ usage; for memory cells, usage differed. CXCR3-positive naive cells had TRB CDR3s that were more hydrophobic than CXCR3-negative naive cells had.

Remarks on this clonotype: Its antigen is not identified.

The study made its TRB cDNA libraries by 5' RACE, adding UMI labels. TCRdb processed the 5' RACE reads again and assigns one entry to each CDR3 protein, with no DNA. The ten most abundant clones cover over 0.25% of a sample with around 160,000 distinct CDR3 sequences. CDR1 and CDR2 from the germline V gene are SGHDT and YYEEEE. The CDR3 totals 14 residues. The sequencing input was naive CXCR3+ CD8+ T cells from blood. Subset indicated: CD45RO-CCR7+CD27+CD95- naive CD8+ T cells expressing CXCR3 (TNR3+). The receptor comes from a human donor in good health. Some clones in this sample may be carry-over from other donors' samples. The chain carries TRBV5-6 and TRBJ2-3; TCRdb proposes TRBD2, but this gene call is untestable without DNA. The CDR3 loop reads CASSLGALANTQYF.